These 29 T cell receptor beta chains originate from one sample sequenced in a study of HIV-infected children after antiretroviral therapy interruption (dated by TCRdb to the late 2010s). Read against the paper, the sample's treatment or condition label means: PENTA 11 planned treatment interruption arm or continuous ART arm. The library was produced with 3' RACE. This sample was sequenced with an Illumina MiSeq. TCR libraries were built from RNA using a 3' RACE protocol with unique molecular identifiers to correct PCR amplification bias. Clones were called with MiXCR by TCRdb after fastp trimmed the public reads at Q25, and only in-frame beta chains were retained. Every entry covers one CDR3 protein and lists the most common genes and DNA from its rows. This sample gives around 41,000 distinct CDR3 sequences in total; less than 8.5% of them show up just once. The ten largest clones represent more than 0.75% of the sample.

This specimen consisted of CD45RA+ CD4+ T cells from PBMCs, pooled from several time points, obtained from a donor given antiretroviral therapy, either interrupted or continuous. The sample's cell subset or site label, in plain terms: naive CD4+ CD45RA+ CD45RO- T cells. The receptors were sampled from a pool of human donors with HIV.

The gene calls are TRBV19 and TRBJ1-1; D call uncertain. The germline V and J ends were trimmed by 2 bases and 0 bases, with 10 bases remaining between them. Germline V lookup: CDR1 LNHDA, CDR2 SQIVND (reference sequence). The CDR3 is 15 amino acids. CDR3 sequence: CASSITSTLNTEAFF. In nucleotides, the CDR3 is TGTGCCAGTAGTATAACATCGACATTGAACACTGAAGCTTTCTTT.

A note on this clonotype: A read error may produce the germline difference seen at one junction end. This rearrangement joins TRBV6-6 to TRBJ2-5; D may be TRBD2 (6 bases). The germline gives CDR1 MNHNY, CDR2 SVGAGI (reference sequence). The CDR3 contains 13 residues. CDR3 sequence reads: CASGDWGEDTQYF. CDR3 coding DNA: TGTGCCAGCGGGGACTGGGGGGAAGACACCCAGTACTTT.

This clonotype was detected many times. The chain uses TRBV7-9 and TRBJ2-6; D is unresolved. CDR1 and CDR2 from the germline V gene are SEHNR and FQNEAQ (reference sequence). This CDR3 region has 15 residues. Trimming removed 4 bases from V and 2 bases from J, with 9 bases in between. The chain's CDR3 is CASSSLNPGANVLTF. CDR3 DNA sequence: TGTGCCAGCAGCTCCCTAAACCCTGGGGCCAACGTCCTGACTTTC.

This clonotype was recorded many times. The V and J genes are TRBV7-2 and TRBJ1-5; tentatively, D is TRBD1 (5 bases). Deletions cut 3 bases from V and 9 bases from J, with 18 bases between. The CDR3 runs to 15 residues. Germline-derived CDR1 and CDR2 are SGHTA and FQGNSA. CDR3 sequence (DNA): TGTGCCAGCAGCTTTGGGGTGACGCCCACAGGGCCCCAGCATTTT. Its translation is CASSFGVTPTGPQHF.

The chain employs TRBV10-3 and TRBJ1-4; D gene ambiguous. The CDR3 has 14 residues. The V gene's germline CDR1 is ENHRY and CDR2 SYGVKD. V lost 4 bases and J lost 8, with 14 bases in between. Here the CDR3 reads CAISATGLAEKLFF. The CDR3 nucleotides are TGTGCCATCAGTGCGACCGGGCTCGCGGAAAAACTGTTTTTT.

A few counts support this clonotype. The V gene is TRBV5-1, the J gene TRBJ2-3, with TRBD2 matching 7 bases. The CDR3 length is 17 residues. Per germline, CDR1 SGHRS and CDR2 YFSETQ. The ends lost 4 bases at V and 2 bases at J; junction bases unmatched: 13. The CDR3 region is CASSQRGVAGSTDTQYF. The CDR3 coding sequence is TGCGCCAGCAGCCAAAGAGGAGTAGCGGGTTCCACAGATACGCAGTATTTT.

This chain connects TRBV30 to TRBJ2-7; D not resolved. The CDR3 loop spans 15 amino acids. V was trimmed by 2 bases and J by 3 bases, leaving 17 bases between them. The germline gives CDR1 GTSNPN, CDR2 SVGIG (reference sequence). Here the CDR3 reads CAWSQPSDGYYEQYF. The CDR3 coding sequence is TGTGCCTGGAGTCAACCATCGGACGGGTACTACGAGCAGTACTTC. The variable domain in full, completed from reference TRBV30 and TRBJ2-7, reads SQTIHQWPATLVQPVGSPLSLECTVEGTSNPNLYWYRQAAGRGLQLLFYSVGIGQISSEVPQNLSASRPQDRQFILSSKKLLLSDSGFYLCAWSQPSDGYYEQYFGPGTRLTVT.

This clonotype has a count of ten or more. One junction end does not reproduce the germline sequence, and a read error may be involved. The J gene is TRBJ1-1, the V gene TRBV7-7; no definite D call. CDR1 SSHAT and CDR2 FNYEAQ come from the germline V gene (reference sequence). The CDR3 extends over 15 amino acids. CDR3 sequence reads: CASSRLGGEGTEAFF. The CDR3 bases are TGTGCTAGCAGCAGGTTAGGAGGCGAGGGCACTGAAGCTTTCTTT.

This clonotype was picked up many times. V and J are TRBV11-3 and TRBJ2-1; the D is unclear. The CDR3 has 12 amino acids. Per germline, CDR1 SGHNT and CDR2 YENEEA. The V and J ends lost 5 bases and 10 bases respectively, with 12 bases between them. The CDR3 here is CASSLSYGEQFF. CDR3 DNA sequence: TGTGCCAGCAGCCTTAGCTACGGCGAGCAGTTCTTC.

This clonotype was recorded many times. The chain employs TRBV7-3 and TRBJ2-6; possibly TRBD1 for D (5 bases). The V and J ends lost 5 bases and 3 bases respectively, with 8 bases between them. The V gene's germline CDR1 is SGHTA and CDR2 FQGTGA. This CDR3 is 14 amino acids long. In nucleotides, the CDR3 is TGTGCCAGCAGCACAAGGGGTGGGGCCAACGTCCTGACTTTC. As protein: CASSTRGGANVLTF.

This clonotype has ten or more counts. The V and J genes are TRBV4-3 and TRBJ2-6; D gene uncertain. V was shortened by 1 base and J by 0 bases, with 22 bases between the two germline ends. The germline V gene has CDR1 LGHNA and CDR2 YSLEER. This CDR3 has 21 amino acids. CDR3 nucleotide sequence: TGCGCCAGCAGCCAAGTATTCACGTCCAAGGAACCCTACTCTGGGGCCAACGTCCTGACTTTC. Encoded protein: CASSQVFTSKEPYSGANVLTF.

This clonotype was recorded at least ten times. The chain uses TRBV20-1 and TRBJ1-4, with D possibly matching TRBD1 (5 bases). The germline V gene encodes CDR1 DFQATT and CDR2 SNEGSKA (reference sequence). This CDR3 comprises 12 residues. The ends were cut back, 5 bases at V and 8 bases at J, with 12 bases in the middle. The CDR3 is CSAGAGSEKLFF. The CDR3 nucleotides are TGCAGTGCTGGGGCGGGGAGCGAAAAACTGTTTTTT.

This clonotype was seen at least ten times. The CDR3 DNA reads as TGTGCCAGCAGCCGGCGGGGGCTAGCGGAATACGAGCAGTACTTC. Protein: CASSRRGLAEYEQYF. The V and J genes are TRBV7-8 and TRBJ2-7; possibly TRBD2 for D (7 bases). This CDR3 contains 15 residues. V lost 5 bases and J lost 4, with 18 bases in between. CDR1 and CDR2 (germline): SGHVS, FQNEAQ.

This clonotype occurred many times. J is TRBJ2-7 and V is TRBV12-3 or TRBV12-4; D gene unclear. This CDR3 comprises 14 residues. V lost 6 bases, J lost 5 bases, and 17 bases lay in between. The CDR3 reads CASSYSAGINEQYF. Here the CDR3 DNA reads TGTGCCAGCAGCTACTCGGCTGGCATTAACGAGCAGTACTTC.

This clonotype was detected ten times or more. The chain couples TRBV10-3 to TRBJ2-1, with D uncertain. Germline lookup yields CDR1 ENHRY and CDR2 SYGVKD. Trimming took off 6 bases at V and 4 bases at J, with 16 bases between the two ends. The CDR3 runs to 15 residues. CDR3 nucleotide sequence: TGTGCCATCAGGGGTTTAGAAGCGCTTTACAATGAGCAGTTCTTC. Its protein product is CAIRGLEALYNEQFF.

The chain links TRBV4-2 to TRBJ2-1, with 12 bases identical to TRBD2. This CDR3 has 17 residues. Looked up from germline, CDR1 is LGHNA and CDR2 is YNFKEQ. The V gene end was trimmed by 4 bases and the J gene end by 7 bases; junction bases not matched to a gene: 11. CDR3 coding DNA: TGTGCCAGCAGCCTCGGGCGAGGACTAGCGGGAATAAATGAGCAGTTCTTC. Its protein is CASSLGRGLAGINEQFF.

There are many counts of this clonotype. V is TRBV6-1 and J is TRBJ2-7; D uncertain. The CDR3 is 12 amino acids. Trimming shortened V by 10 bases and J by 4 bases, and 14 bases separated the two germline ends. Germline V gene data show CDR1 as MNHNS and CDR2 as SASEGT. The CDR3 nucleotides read TGTGCCACCCACCGGTGGGGATACGAGCAGTACTTC. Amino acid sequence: CATHRWGYEQYF.

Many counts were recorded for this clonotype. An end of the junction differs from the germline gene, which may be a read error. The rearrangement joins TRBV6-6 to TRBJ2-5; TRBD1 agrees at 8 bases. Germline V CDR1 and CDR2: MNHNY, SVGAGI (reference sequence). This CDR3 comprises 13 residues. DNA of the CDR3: TGTGCCAGCGGTGATACAGGGGGTGACACCCAGTACTTT. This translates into CASGDTGGDTQYF.

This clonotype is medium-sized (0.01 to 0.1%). The CDR3 bases are TGTGCCTGGAGTCCAGGGGGCAACACAGAAGTCTTCTTT. This codes for CAWSPGGNTEVFF. The chain uses TRBV30 and TRBJ1-1, with 8 bases lining up with TRBD1. V was clipped by 2 bases and J by 14 bases; unmatched bases: 13. This CDR3 spans 13 amino acids. Germline V lookup: CDR1 GTSNPN, CDR2 SVGIG (reference sequence).

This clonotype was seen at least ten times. The CDR3 DNA follows: TGTGCCAGCAGTGAAAAAAATAAAGGGACACTGACCTACGAGCAGTACTTC. Its translation is CASSEKNKGTLTYEQYF. The rearrangement uses TRBV6-1 and TRBJ2-7, with D possibly being TRBD1 (6 bases). The CDR3 contains 17 residues. The V gene's germline CDR1 is MNHNS and CDR2 SASEGT. V dropped 2 bases and J dropped 2 bases, with 19 bases sitting between them.

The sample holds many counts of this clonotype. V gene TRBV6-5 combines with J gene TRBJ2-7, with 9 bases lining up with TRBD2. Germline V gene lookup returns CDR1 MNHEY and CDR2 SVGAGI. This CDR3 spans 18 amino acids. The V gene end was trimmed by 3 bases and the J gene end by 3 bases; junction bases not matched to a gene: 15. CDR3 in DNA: TGTGCCAGCAGTTATATGGCTAGCGGGGCACCCTCATTCTACGAGCAGTACTTC. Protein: CASSYMASGAPSFYEQYF.

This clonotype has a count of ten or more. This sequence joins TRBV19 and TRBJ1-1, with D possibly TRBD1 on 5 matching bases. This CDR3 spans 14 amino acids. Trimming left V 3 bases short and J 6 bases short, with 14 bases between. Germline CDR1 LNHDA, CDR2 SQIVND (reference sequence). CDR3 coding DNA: TGTGCCAGTAGTATGCGGTCCGAGACAGCTGAAGCTTTCTTT. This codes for CASSMRSETAEAFF.

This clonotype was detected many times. CDR3 bases: TGTGCCAGCAGTGAACCCCGGTCAAGCGGCACTGAAGCTTTCTTT. This sequence encodes CASSEPRSSGTEAFF. The chain joins TRBV6-1 to TRBJ1-1; no reliable D call. Germline lookup yields CDR1 MNHNS and CDR2 SASEGT. The CDR3 runs to 15 residues. Trimming removed 2 bases from V and 4 bases from J, with 14 bases in between.

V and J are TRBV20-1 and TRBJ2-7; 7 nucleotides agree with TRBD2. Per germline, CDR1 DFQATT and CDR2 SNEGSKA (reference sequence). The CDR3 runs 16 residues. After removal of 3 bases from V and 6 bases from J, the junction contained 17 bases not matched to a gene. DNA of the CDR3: TGCAGTGCTAGGGACGGACTAGTGGGAGTTAGGAGCGAGCAGTACTTC. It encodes CSARDGLVGVRSEQYF.

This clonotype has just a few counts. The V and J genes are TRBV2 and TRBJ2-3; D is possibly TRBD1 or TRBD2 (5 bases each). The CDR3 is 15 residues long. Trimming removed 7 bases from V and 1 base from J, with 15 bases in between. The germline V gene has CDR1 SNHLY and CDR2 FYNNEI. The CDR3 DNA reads TGTGCCAGCACTACATCCCGGGGCGGCACAGATACGCAGTATTTT. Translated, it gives CASTTSRGGTDTQYF. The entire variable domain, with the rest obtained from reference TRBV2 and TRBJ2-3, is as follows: EPEVTQTPSHQVTQMGQEVILRCVPISNHLYFYWYRQILGQKVEFLVSFYNNEISEKSEIFDDQFSVERPDGSNFTLKIRSTKLEDSAMYFCASTTSRGGTDTQYFGPGTRLTVL.

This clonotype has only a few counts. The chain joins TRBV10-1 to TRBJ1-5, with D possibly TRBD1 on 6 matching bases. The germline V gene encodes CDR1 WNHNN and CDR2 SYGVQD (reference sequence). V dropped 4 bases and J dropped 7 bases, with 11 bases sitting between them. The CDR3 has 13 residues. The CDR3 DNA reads TGCGCCAGCAGTGGGGGGGCAGGACAGCCCCAGCATTTT. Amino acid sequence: CASSGGAGQPQHF.

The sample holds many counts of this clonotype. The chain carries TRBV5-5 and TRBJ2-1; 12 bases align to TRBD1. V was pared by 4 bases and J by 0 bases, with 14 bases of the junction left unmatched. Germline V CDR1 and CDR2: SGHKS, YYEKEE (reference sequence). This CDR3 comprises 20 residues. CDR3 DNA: TGTGCCAGCAGCAAGGGACCAGGGACAGGGGGCCTTAGCTCCTACAATGAGCAGTTCTTC. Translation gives CASSKGPGTGGLSSYNEQFF.

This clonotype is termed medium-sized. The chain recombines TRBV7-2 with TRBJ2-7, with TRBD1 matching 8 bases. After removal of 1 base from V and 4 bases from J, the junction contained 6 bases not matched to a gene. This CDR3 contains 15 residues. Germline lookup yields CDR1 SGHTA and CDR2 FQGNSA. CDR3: CASSLGGRGLYEQYF. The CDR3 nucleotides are TGTGCCAGCAGCTTAGGAGGCAGGGGGCTGTACGAGCAGTACTTC.

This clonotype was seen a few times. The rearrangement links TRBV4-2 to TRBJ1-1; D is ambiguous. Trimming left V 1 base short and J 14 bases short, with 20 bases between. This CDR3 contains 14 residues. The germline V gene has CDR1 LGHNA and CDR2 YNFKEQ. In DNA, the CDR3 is TGTGCCAGCAGCCAAGGACAATCAAACACAGAAGTCTTCTTT. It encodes CASSQGQSNTEVFF.